The 19 T cell receptor beta chains reported below all come from one sample, sequenced in a study of blood T cell repertoires in COVID-19. TCRdb's table, derived via immunoSEQ multiplex PCR, lists solely in-frame clones and lacks some. The profile shows fewer than 150,000 clones, less than 85% of them singletons. Specimen: peripheral blood. Source of these receptors: a human donor with acute or convalescent COVID-19. The donor label of this sample is uncertain.

This clone has a handful of counts. The chain combines TRBV12-3 or TRBV12-4 with TRBJ1-1; D gene uncertain. V dropped 1 base and J dropped 7 bases, with 7 bases sitting between them. The length of the CDR3 is 12 residues. The CDR3 region is CASSLGAGEAFF. As DNA, the CDR3 is TGTGCCAGCAGTTTAGGGGCGGGTGAAGCTTTCTTT.

This chain uses TRBV7-2 with TRBJ1-1, with a possible D match to TRBD1 (6 bases). This CDR3 comprises 13 residues. V lost 5 bases and J 5 bases, leaving 12 bases between the germline ends. CDR1 and CDR2 (germline): SGHTA, FQGNSA. CDR3 loop: CASSRRGGTEAFF. The CDR3 nucleotides are TGTGCCAGCAGCCGAAGGGGGGGGACTGAAGCTTTCTTT.

The genes are TRBV10-3 and TRBJ1-2, with D possibly being TRBD1 (5 bases). V was trimmed by 4 bases and J by 2 bases, leaving 8 bases between them. From germline, CDR1 is ENHRY and CDR2 SYGVKD. There are 13 residues in the CDR3. CDR3 protein: CAISATDNYGYTF. CDR3 in DNA: TGTGCCATCAGTGCGACAGACAACTATGGCTACACCTTC.

The chain uses TRBV30 and TRBJ1-3, with D possibly being TRBD1 (5 bases). The germline V gene has CDR1 GTSNPN and CDR2 SVGIG (reference sequence). The CDR3 length is 14 residues. Trimming pared 8 bases from V and 0 bases from J, leaving 14 bases between. This chain's CDR3 is CASRVGASGNTIYF. The CDR3, as DNA: TGTGCCAGCCGAGTAGGGGCCTCTGGAAACACCATATATTTT.

The CDR3 nucleotides are TGTGCCAGCAGCTCCCAGGGGGCCTATACGCAGTATTTT. Its protein product is CASSSQGAYTQYF. The chain uses TRBV7-3 and TRBJ2-3, with 8 bases identical to TRBD1. Germline-derived CDR1 and CDR2 are SGHTA and FQGTGA. J lost 7 bases, V lost 4 bases, and 4 bases had no gene match. There are 13 residues in the CDR3.

The CDR3 nucleotides read TGTGCCAGCAGTGAAGGTACAGGGTCGGTGCAAAAGCCCCAGCATTTT. Its protein product is CASSEGTGSVQKPQHF. The V and J genes are TRBV2 and TRBJ1-5; TRBD1 is a possible D gene (6 bases). CDR3 length: 16 residues. V was shortened by 1 base and J by 8 bases, with 18 bases between the two germline ends. CDR1 and CDR2 (germline): SNHLY, FYNNEI.

This clone turned up a few times. This chain connects TRBV10-3 to TRBJ2-3; 11 bases line up with TRBD2. The trim removed 6 bases at V and 2 bases at J, leaving 4 bases unmatched. Germline CDR1 and CDR2: ENHRY and SYGVKD. This CDR3 is built from 15 residues. CDR3 region: CAISRLAGSTDTQYF. In nucleotides, the CDR3 is TGTGCCATCAGCCGACTAGCGGGGTCCACAGATACGCAGTATTTT.

The CDR3 bases are TGTGCCAGCGGGGTAGAGGGGGCACCTAATGAAAAACTGTTTTTT. The encoded protein is CASGVEGAPNEKLFF. The chain recombines TRBV2 with TRBJ1-4; 7 nucleotides agree with TRBD1. V shed 8 bases and J 3 bases; nucleotides not matched to a gene: 9. Germline CDR1 reads SNHLY; CDR2 reads FYNNEI. CDR3 length equals 15 residues.

The V and J genes are TRBV30 and TRBJ1-2; 7 nucleotides align to TRBD1. The ends lost 3 bases at V and 5 bases at J; junction bases unmatched: 6. This CDR3 region has 13 residues. Germline loops: CDR1 GTSNPN, CDR2 SVGIG (reference sequence). The CDR3 DNA follows: TGTGCCTGGAGCAAGGGGGCCAGGTATGGCTACACCTTC. Translating it yields CAWSKGARYGYTF.

This chain joins TRBV19 and TRBJ2-3; 11 bases match TRBD2. Looked up from germline, CDR1 is LNHDA and CDR2 is SQIVND (reference sequence). This CDR3 region has 17 residues. The V gene end was trimmed by 1 base and the J gene end by 2 bases; junction bases not matched to a gene: 5. CDR3 nucleotide sequence: TGTGCCAGTAGTATAGGCCTAGCGGGGGGCAACACAGATACGCAGTATTTT. It specifies CASSIGLAGGNTDTQYF.

This chain joins TRBV2 and TRBJ1-6; D call uncertain. Between the trimmed V and J ends, which lost 4 bases and 0 bases, there was a span of 10 bases. Germline CDR1 SNHLY, CDR2 FYNNEI. The CDR3 has 16 amino acids. CDR3 DNA sequence: TGTGCCAGCAGTGTCTTGGCTTTCTCCTATAATTCACCCCTCCACTTT. Translated, it gives CASSVLAFSYNSPLHF.

The chain uses TRBV10-3 and TRBJ1-1; a possible D gene is TRBD1 (5 bases). The germline V gene encodes CDR1 ENHRY and CDR2 SYGVKD. Deletions cut 0 bases from V and 5 bases from J, with 13 bases between. This CDR3 has 15 amino acids. As DNA, the CDR3 is TGTGCCATCAGTGAGTCGGGGGGAGTGAGGACTGAAGCTTTCTTT. Its translation: CAISESGGVRTEAFF.

The chain recombines TRBV6-5 with TRBJ1-2; D is ambiguous. Germline CDR1 reads MNHEY; CDR2 reads SVGAGI. The CDR3 is 16 residues long. V was cut by 1 base and J by 7 bases, with 19 bases left in between. CDR3 sequence: CASSYLGRGMDVGYTF. The CDR3 DNA sequence: TGTGCCAGCAGTTACTTGGGGAGAGGCATGGATGTTGGCTACACCTTC.

The rearrangement joins TRBV28 to TRBJ1-5; TRBD1 matches 8 bases. Per germline, CDR1 MDHEN and CDR2 SYDVKM. V gave up 5 bases and J gave up 2 bases; unmatched junction bases: 5. The CDR3 covers 15 residues. The CDR3 protein is CASSPQGAGNQPQHF. The CDR3 DNA follows: TGTGCCAGCAGTCCGCAGGGGGCGGGCAATCAGCCCCAGCATTTT.

This clone occurred once. The CDR3 DNA follows: TGTGCCAGCAGCTTAGAGAAAGGGGGCGATTTTACAGATACGCAGTATTTT. Amino acids: CASSLEKGGDFTDTQYF. This chain uses TRBV7-9 with TRBJ2-3; 7 bases fit TRBD1. In germline, CDR1 is SEHNR, CDR2 FQNEAQ (reference sequence). V lost 1 base, J lost 3 bases, and 10 bases stayed unmatched. The CDR3 has 17 amino acids.

This clone was recorded at least ten times. The rearrangement uses TRBV11-2 and TRBJ2-2, with 8 positions matching TRBD1. Losses at the gene ends were 5 bases for V and 7 bases for J; bases not matched to a gene: 9. The CDR3 spans 15 residues. Germline CDR1 and CDR2: SGHAT and FQNNGV. The CDR3 sequence is CASSTTDRGYGELFF. DNA of the CDR3: TGTGCCAGCAGCACAACCGACAGGGGTTACGGGGAGCTGTTTTTT. Combining the CDR3 with reference TRBV11-2 and TRBJ2-2 gives the whole variable domain EAGVAQSPRYKIIEKRQSVAFWCNPISGHATLYWYQQILGQGPKLLIQFQNNGVVDDSQLPKDRFSAERLKGVDSTLKIQPAKLEDSAVYLCASSTTDRGYGELFFGEGSRLTVL.

This clone turned up a few times. The V gene is TRBV27, the J gene TRBJ1-5; D unresolved. Germline V CDR1 and CDR2: MNHEY, SMNVEV (reference sequence). This CDR3 is 13 amino acids long. The germline V and J ends were trimmed by 3 bases and 4 bases, with 7 bases remaining between them. The CDR3 protein is CASSFSRNQPQHF. The DNA for the CDR3 is TGTGCCAGCAGTTTCTCCAGAAATCAGCCCCAGCATTTT.

This chain joins TRBV6-5 and TRBJ1-2; perhaps TRBD1 as D (6 bases). Germline values: CDR1 MNHEY, CDR2 SVGAGI. The CDR3 is 16 amino acids. The V end lost 0 bases, the J end lost 0 bases, and 11 bases lay between the germline ends. CDR3 nucleotide sequence: TGTGCCAGCAGTTACTCGACTACAGGGACTAACTATGGCTACACCTTC. This sequence encodes CASSYSTTGTNYGYTF.

CDR3 sequence reads: CAWWAGTQYF. CDR3 in DNA: TGTGCTTGGTGGGCCGGGACCCAGTACTTC. V usage is TRBV7-9 and J usage is TRBJ2-5; no definite D call. Germline CDR1 SEHNR, CDR2 FQNEAQ (reference sequence). This CDR3 comprises 10 residues.